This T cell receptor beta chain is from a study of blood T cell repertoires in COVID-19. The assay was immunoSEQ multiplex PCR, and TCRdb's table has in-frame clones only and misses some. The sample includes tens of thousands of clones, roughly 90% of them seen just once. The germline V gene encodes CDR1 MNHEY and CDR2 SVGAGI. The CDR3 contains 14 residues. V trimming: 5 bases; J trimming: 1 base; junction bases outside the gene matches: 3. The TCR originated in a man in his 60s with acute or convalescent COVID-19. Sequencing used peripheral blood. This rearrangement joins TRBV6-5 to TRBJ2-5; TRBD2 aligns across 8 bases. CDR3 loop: CASSLSGAQETQYF. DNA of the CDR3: TGTGCCAGCAGTCTTAGCGGGGCCCAAGAGACCCAGTACTTC.